A single T cell receptor (beta chain) is shown here with its context. The CDR3 spans 17 residues. Germline CDR1 reads SGHRS; CDR2 reads YFSETQ. The data were taken from a study of monozygotic twins with inflammatory bowel disease. TCRdb re-called the 5' RACE reads; every CDR3 protein appears as one record, without DNA. This sample's table has 400,000 or so distinct CDR3 sequences. The source of this sequence is a human donor with ulcerative colitis or Crohn's disease, or a healthy co-twin of an affected twin (not recorded which). Sequences were obtained from blood. The rearrangement links TRBV5-1 to TRBJ2-6; the TCRdb D gene call, TRBD1, has no DNA to confirm it. CDR3 protein: CASSFERTAPGANVLTF.